This TCR beta chain was sequenced in a study of cytomegalovirus exposure and HLA in healthy donors. Study-wide results and caveats: The likely origin of a cluster of highly shared sequence variants was a sequencing artifact.

PCR was performed using 60 Vbeta and 13 Jbeta primers. Generated by immunoSEQ multiplex PCR, the TCRdb table keeps only in-frame clones and is missing some. The table shows about 130,000 clones, with around 78% occurring only once. Regarding this clone: Its antigen is not identified. The sample contains more than one DNA sequence encoding this CDR3.

This CDR3 has 13 amino acids. Per germline, CDR1 MGHRA and CDR2 YSYEKL. V lost 1 base, J lost 5 bases, and 8 bases lay in between. V gene TRBV4-1 combines with J gene TRBJ2-5, with D possibly being TRBD2 (6 bases). This sequence was found in a young man in good health and CMV-seropositive. Sequenced: PBMCs. CDR3 protein: CASSQASEETQYF. The DNA of the CDR3 is TGCGCCAGCAGCCAAGCTAGCGAGGAGACCCAGTACTTC.